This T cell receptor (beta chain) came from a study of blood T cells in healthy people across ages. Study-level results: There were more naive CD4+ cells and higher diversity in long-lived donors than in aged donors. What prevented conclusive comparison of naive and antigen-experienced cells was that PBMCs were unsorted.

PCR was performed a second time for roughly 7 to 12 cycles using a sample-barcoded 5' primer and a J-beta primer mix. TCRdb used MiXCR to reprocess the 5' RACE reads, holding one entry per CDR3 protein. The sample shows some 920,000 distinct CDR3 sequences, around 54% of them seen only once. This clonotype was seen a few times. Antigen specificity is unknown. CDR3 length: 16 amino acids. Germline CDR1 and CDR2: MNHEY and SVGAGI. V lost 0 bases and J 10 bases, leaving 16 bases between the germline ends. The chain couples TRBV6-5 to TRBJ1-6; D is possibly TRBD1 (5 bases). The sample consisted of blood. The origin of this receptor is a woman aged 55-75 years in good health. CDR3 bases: TGTGCCAGCAGTTACTCTTCGAGGCAGGGCTCATCACCCCTCCACTTT. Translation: CASSYSSRQGSSPLHF.